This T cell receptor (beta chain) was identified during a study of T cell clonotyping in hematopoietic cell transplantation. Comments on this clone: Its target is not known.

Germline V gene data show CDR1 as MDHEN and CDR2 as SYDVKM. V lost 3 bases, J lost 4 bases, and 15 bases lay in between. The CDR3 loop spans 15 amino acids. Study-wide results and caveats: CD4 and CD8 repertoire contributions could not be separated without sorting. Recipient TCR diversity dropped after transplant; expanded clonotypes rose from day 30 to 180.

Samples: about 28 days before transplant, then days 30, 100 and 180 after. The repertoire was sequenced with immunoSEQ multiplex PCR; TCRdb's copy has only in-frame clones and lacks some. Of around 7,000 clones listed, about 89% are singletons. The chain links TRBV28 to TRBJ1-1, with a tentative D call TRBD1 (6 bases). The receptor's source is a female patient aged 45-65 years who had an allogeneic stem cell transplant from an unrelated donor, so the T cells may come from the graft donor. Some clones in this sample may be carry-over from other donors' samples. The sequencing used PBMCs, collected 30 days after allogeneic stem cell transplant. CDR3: CASSFGGLLTTEAFF. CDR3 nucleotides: TGTGCCAGCAGTTTCGGGGGGCTTCTTACCACTGAAGCTTTCTTT.